Sequencing of this T cell receptor beta chain was carried out in a study of blood T cell repertoires in COVID-19. Turning to the study itself: The United States, Italy and Spain were the sources of the acute and convalescent COVID-19 samples. Sample material is recorded as cDNA or gDNA derived from T cells, B-cell-depleted T cells, or PBMCs.

V dropped 3 bases and J dropped 0 bases, with 16 bases sitting between them. The germline CDR1 and CDR2 sequences are SGHRS and YFSETQ. This CDR3 contains 17 residues. In the original analysis: Nucleated cell number was recorded as an estimate derived from reference gene primer amplification. TCRdb keeps only in-frame clones here, not all; method: immunoSEQ multiplex PCR. V and J calls and clone size come straight from that table; D and trimming were deduced from the DNA. The sample records approximately 180,000 clones, 75% to 95% being singletons. The clonotype was recovered from a man over 45 with acute or convalescent COVID-19. J is TRBJ1-5 and V is TRBV5-1, with D possibly matching TRBD1 (6 bases). Sequencing used peripheral blood. CDR3 nucleotide sequence: TGCGCCAGCAGCTCGCGCTTCGGACAGCATAGCAATCAGCCCCAGCATTTT. Protein: CASSSRFGQHSNQPQHF.